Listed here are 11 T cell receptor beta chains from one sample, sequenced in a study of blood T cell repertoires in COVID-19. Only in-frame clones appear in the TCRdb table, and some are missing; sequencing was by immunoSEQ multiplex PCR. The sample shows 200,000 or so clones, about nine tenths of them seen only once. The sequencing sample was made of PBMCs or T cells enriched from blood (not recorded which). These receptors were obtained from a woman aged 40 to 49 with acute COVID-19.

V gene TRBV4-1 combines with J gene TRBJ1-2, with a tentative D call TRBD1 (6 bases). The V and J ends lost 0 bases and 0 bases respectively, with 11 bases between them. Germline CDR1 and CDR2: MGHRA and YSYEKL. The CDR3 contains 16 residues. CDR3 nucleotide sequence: TGCGCCAGCAGCCAAGAAGGCAGGGGAGCTAACTATGGCTACACCTTC. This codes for CASSQEGRGANYGYTF.

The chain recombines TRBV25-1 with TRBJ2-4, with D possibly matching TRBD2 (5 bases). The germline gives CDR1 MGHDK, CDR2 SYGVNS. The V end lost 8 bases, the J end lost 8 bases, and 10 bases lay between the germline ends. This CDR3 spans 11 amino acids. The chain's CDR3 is CASGSGDIQYF. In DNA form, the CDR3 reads TGTGCCAGCGGATCCGGGGACATTCAGTACTTC. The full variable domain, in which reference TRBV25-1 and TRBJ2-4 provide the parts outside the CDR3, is EADIYQTPRYLVIGTGKKITLECSQTMGHDKMYWYQQDPGMELHLIHYSYGVNSTEKGDLSSESTVSRIRTEHFPLTLESARPSHTSQYLCASGSGDIQYFGAGTRLSVL.

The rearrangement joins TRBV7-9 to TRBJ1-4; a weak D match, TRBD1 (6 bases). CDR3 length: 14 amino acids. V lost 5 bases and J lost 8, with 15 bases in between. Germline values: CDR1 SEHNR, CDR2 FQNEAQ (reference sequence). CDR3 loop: CASSRSGTSEKLFF. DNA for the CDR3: TGTGCCAGCAGCCGATCCGGGACAAGCGAAAAACTGTTTTTT.

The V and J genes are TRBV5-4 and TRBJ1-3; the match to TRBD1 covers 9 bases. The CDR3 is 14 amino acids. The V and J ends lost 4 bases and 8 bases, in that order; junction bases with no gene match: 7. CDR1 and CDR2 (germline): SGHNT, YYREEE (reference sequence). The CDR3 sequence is CASSRGQGHDTIYF. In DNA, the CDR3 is TGTGCCAGCAGCCGAGGACAGGGGCATGACACCATATATTTT.

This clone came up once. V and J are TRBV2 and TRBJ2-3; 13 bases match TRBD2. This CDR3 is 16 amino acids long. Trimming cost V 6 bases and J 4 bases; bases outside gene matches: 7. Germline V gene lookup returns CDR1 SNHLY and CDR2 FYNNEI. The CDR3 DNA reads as TGTGCCAGCAGCCCTAGACTAGCGGGGGGTTCAGATACGCAGTATTTT. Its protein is CASSPRLAGGSDTQYF.

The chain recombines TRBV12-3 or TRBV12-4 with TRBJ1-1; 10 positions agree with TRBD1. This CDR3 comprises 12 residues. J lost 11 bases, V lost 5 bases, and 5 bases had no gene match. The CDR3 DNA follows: TGTGCCAGCAGTCGGGACAGGGGAAATGCTTTCTTT. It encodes CASSRDRGNAFF.

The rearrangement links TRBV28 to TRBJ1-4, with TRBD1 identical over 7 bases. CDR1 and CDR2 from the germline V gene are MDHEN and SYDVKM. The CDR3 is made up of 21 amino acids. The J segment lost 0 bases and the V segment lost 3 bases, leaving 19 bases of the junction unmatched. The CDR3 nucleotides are TGTGCCAGCAGTTTCGGGCCCGCCCTAACAGGGGCCTCTGCAACTAATGAAAAACTGTTTTTT. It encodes CASSFGPALTGASATNEKLFF.

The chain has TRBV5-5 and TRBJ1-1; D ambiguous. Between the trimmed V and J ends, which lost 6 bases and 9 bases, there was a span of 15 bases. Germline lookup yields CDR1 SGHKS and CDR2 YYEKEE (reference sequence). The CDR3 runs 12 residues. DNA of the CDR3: TGTGCCAGCACTTTCAGAGACACGAAAGCTTTCTTT. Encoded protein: CASTFRDTKAFF.

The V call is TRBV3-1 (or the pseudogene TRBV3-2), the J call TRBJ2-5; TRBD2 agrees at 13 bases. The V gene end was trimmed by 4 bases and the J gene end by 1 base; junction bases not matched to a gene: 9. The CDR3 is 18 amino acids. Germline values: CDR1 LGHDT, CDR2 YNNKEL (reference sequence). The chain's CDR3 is CASSRPPTSGGIQETQYF. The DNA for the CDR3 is TGTGCCAGCAGCCGGCCCCCGACTAGCGGGGGGATCCAAGAGACCCAGTACTTC.

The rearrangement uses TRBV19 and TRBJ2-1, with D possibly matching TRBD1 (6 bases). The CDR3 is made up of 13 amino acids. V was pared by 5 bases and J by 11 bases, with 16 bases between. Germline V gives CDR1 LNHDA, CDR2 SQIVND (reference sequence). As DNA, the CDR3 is TGTGCCAGTAGTGTAAGCCGGGACACCAAGCAGTTCTTC. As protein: CASSVSRDTKQFF. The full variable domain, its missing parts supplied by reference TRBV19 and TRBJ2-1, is DGGITQSPKYLFRKEGQNVTLSCEQNLNHDAMYWYRQDPGQGLRLIYYSQIVNDFQKGDIAEGYSVSREKKESFPLTVTSAQKNPTAFYLCASSVSRDTKQFFGPGTRLTVL.

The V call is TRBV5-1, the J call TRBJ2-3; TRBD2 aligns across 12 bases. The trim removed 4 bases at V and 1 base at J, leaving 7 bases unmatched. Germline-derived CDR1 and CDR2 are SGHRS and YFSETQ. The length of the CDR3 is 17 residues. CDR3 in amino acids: CASSRRTSGAGTDTQYF. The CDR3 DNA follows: TGCGCCAGCAGCCGACGGACTAGCGGGGCGGGCACAGATACGCAGTATTTT.